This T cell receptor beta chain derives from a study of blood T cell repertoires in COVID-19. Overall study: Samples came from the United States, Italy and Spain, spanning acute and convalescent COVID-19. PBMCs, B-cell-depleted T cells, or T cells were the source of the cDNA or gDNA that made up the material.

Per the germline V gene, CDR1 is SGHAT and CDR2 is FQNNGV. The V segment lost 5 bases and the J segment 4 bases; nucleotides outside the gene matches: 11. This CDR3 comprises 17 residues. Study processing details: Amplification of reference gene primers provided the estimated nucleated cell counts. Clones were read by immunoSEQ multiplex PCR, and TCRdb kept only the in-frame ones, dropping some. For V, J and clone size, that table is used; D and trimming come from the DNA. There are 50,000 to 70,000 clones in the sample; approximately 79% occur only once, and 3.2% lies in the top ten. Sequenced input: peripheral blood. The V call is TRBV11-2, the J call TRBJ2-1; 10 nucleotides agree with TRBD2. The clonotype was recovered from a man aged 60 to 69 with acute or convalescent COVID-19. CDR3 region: CASSPTLKRGGYNEQFF. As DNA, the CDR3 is TGTGCCAGCAGCCCCACCTTGAAGCGGGGGGGGTACAATGAGCAGTTCTTC.